The 28 T cell receptor beta chains given below trace back to one sample, sequenced in a study of OX40 agonist ivuxolimab in advanced cancers. Clones were read by immunoSEQ multiplex PCR, and TCRdb kept only the in-frame ones, dropping some. The sample holds about 110,000 clones, about nine tenths seen once. The sample consisted of CD4+ or CD8+ T cells sorted from blood, taken in a trial of the OX40 agonist ivuxolimab. Receptors were obtained from an adult with an advanced solid tumor such as melanoma, head and neck, liver or kidney cancer.

The genes are TRBV7-8 and TRBJ2-3; D remains ambiguous. The germline V and J ends were trimmed by 2 bases and 0 bases, with 6 bases remaining between them. The CDR3 loop spans 14 amino acids. Germline V lookup: CDR1 SGHVS, CDR2 FQNEAQ. Written as DNA, the CDR3 is TGTGCCAGCAGCTTAATGACTAGCACAGATACGCAGTATTTT. This codes for CASSLMTSTDTQYF.

The chain links TRBV4-3 to TRBJ2-1; TRBD1 aligns across 11 bases. The CDR3 covers 15 residues. Per germline, CDR1 LGHNA and CDR2 YSLEER. After removal of 4 bases from V and 4 bases from J, the junction contained 3 bases not matched to a gene. The CDR3, as DNA: TGCGCCAGCAGCCGGGGGACAGGGGGTTACAATGAGCAGTTCTTC. Its protein product is CASSRGTGGYNEQFF.

The genes are TRBV9 and TRBJ2-7, with TRBD1 matching over 8 bases. Germline trimming cut 3 bases from V and 3 bases from J; bases unmatched to any gene: 8. This CDR3 has 15 amino acids. Germline V gene sequence: CDR1 SGDLS, CDR2 YYNGEE. CDR3 sequence: CASSALGQGNYEQYF. For the CDR3, the DNA is TGTGCCAGCAGCGCCCTAGGACAGGGTAACTACGAGCAGTACTTC. The full variable domain, rest sourced from reference TRBV9 and TRBJ2-7, is DSGVTQTPKHLITATGQRVTLRCSPRSGDLSVYWYQQSLDQGLQFLIQYYNGEERAKGNILERFSAQQFPDLHSELNLSSLELGDSALYFCASSALGQGNYEQYFGPGTRLTVT.

The V and J genes are TRBV5-1 and TRBJ1-1, with D tentatively TRBD1 (6 bases). Trimming removed 0 bases at V and 0 bases at J, with 9 bases between. The CDR3 spans 15 residues. Germline loops: CDR1 SGHRS, CDR2 YFSETQ. CDR3 coding DNA: TGCGCCAGCAGCTTGGAGGGGGTCATGAACACTGAAGCTTTCTTT. This translates into CASSLEGVMNTEAFF.

The J gene is TRBJ1-4, the V gene TRBV30; maybe TRBD1 (5 bases). Trimming left V 8 bases short and J 8 bases short, with 15 bases between. CDR1 GTSNPN and CDR2 SVGIG come from the germline V gene (reference sequence). CDR3 length: 12 amino acids. CDR3 in amino acids: CASRQSLEKLFF. The CDR3 nucleotides are TGTGCCAGCCGACAGTCTTTGGAAAAACTGTTTTTT.

The gene calls are TRBV7-2 and TRBJ1-2, with 8 nucleotides matching TRBD1. This CDR3 is built from 14 residues. V dropped 6 bases and J dropped 3; count of bases not matched to a gene: 6. Germline CDR1 and CDR2: SGHTA and FQGNSA. The CDR3 loop is CASSKDRAHYGYTF. CDR3 coding DNA: TGTGCCAGCAGTAAGGACAGGGCCCACTATGGCTACACCTTC.

The chain joins TRBV6-5 to TRBJ2-2, with D perhaps matching TRBD2 (6 bases). V was cut by 2 bases and J by 5 bases, with 9 bases left in between. The CDR3 consists of 14 residues. CDR1 is MNHEY, CDR2 SVGAGI, per germline. The CDR3 protein is CASSYRGGTGELFF. The CDR3 coding sequence is TGTGCCAGCAGTTACAGGGGAGGTACCGGGGAGCTGTTTTTT.

This clone was recorded a few times. This chain joins TRBV20-1 and TRBJ1-1; D uncertain. This CDR3 has 11 residues. Trimming removed 6 bases from V and 4 bases from J, with 9 bases in between. Germline V CDR1 and CDR2: DFQATT, SNEGSKA (reference sequence). CDR3 coding DNA: TGCAGTGCCCCGGACTTCACTGAAGCTTTCTTT. It specifies CSAPDFTEAFF.

The chain recombines TRBV27 with TRBJ2-5, with 9 bases identical to TRBD1. This CDR3 is built from 14 residues. J gave up 3 bases and V 6 bases, and 5 bases lay outside the gene matches. Germline CDR1 reads MNHEY; CDR2 reads SMNVEV (reference sequence). The DNA of the CDR3 is TGTGCCAGCAGACAGGGGGCGCTGGAAGAGACCCAGTACTTC. Its translation: CASRQGALEETQYF.

V and J are TRBV28 and TRBJ1-2; maybe TRBD1 (6 bases). This CDR3 comprises 13 residues. V was trimmed by 6 bases and J by 3 bases, leaving 11 bases between them. CDR1 and CDR2 (germline): MDHEN, SYDVKM. The DNA of the CDR3 is TGTGCCAGCAGGCAGGGGAGCTACTATGGCTACACCTTC. Translation: CASRQGSYYGYTF.

This rearrangement joins TRBV27 to TRBJ2-6; D ambiguous. The V end was cut by 3 bases, the J end by 7 bases, with 16 bases between. From germline, CDR1 is MNHEY and CDR2 SMNVEV (reference sequence). The CDR3 totals 16 residues. Written as DNA, the CDR3 is TGTGCCAGCAGTTTGTCGGTTAACTCTGAAGCCAACGTCCTGACTTTC. It translates to CASSLSVNSEANVLTF.

The chain recombines TRBV28 with TRBJ2-3; 7 nucleotides match TRBD1. The trim removed 7 bases at V and 2 bases at J, leaving 6 bases unmatched. Germline V gene sequence: CDR1 MDHEN, CDR2 SYDVKM. CDR3 length equals 14 residues. The CDR3 region is CASTTGANTDTQYF. The CDR3 nucleotides read TGTGCCAGCACAACAGGGGCGAACACAGATACGCAGTATTTT.

The CDR3 DNA is TGTGCCAGCAGCGGGACTAGCGGGAGGGGCTACGAGCAGTACTTC. Translating it yields CASSGTSGRGYEQYF. The chain links TRBV11-2 to TRBJ2-7, with 16 bases fitting TRBD2. This CDR3 region has 15 residues. The germline CDR1 and CDR2 sequences are SGHAT and FQNNGV. V gave up 5 bases and J gave up 3 bases; unmatched junction bases: 1.

This chain connects TRBV11-3 to TRBJ2-1; D is unclear. V was cut by 2 bases and J by 9 bases, with 14 bases left in between. The germline V gene has CDR1 SGHNT and CDR2 YENEEA. The CDR3 is made up of 14 amino acids. CDR3: CASSLISGAGEQFF. CDR3 DNA: TGTGCCAGCAGCTTAATTTCTGGCGCCGGTGAGCAGTTCTTC. The entire variable domain, with the rest obtained from reference TRBV11-3 and TRBJ2-1, is as follows: EAGVVQSPRYKIIEKKQPVAFWCNPISGHNTLYWYLQNLGQGPELLIRYENEEAVDDSQLPKDRFSAERLKGVDSTLKIQPAELGDSAVYLCASSLISGAGEQFFGPGTRLTVL.

The rearrangement links TRBV23-1 to TRBJ2-7; maybe TRBD1 (5 bases). TRBV23-1 is flagged as an ORF with uncertain function. Trimming removed 0 bases at V and 1 base at J, with 16 bases between. The CDR3 spans 17 residues. The CDR3 sequence: CASSQSDVRDPSYEQYF. In nucleotides, the CDR3 is TGCGCCAGCAGTCAATCGGACGTCAGGGATCCTTCCTACGAGCAGTACTTC.

The chain is built from TRBV9 and TRBJ2-7; 9 bases are a match to TRBD2. The CDR3 contains 15 residues. V trimming: 4 bases; J trimming: 2 bases; junction bases outside the gene matches: 7. CDR1 SGDLS and CDR2 YYNGEE come from the germline V gene. The CDR3 loop reads CASSPGTSIPYEQYF. CDR3 nucleotides: TGTGCCAGCAGCCCTGGGACTAGCATCCCCTACGAGCAGTACTTC.

V usage is TRBV6-5 and J usage is TRBJ1-1, with 7 bases identical to TRBD1. This CDR3 is built from 15 residues. Germline CDR1 is MNHEY and CDR2 is SVGAGI. Losses at the gene ends were 2 bases for V and 3 bases for J; bases not matched to a gene: 6. In nucleotides, the CDR3 is TGTGCCAGCAGTTACGGGGACAGATACGACACTGAAGCTTTCTTT. Protein product: CASSYGDRYDTEAFF.

This chain connects TRBV6-4 to TRBJ2-1, with D possibly matching TRBD1 (6 bases). Per the germline V gene, CDR1 is MRHNA and CDR2 is SNTAGT. The V end lost 4 bases, the J end lost 4 bases, and 11 bases lay between the germline ends. The CDR3 runs to 14 residues. CDR3 DNA sequence: TGTGCCAGCAGTGTCTCTCAGGGGTACAATGAGCAGTTCTTC. Residues: CASSVSQGYNEQFF.

This chain joins TRBV10-3 and TRBJ1-2; TRBD1 aligns across 12 bases. The CDR3 loop spans 15 amino acids. J was trimmed by 6 bases and V by 5 bases; bases with no gene match: 7. From germline, CDR1 is ENHRY and CDR2 SYGVKD. CDR3 sequence: CAISTAGTGGHGYTF. The CDR3 DNA follows: TGTGCCATCAGTACGGCCGGGACAGGGGGCCATGGCTACACCTTC.

This chain connects TRBV4-3 to TRBJ2-1; D possibly corresponds to TRBD2 (5 bases). Per the germline V gene, CDR1 is LGHNA and CDR2 is YSLEER. The CDR3 runs 16 residues. The V and J ends lost 1 base and 2 bases respectively, with 12 bases between them. The CDR3 nucleotides are TGCGCCAGCAGCCAAGGAGGGTTAGTCGCCTACAATGAGCAGTTCTTC. Translating gives CASSQGGLVAYNEQFF.

The rearrangement links TRBV7-9 to TRBJ2-3; D is undetermined. Trimming shortened V by 5 bases and J by 6 bases, and 18 bases separated the two germline ends. Looked up from germline, CDR1 is SEHNR and CDR2 is FQNEAQ (reference sequence). There are 15 residues in the CDR3. The chain's CDR3 is CASSPGSLPRDTQYF. CDR3 DNA sequence: TGTGCCAGCAGCCCCGGGTCCTTACCTAGGGATACGCAGTATTTT.

The chain is built from TRBV6-5 and TRBJ1-5; TRBD1 matches 7 bases. The CDR3 loop spans 14 amino acids. Germline lookup yields CDR1 MNHEY and CDR2 SVGAGI. After removal of 5 bases from V and 4 bases from J, the junction contained 5 bases not matched to a gene. CDR3 sequence: CASSATGENQPQHF. The DNA of the CDR3 is TGTGCCAGCAGTGCCACAGGGGAAAATCAGCCCCAGCATTTT.

V is TRBV10-3 and J is TRBJ1-2; TRBD1 aligns across 9 bases. The CDR3 runs to 13 residues. The V and J ends lost 11 bases and 6 bases, in that order; junction bases with no gene match: 10. Germline V CDR1 and CDR2: ENHRY, SYGVKD. CDR3 sequence (DNA): TGTGCCGTGTCGGGACAGGGTCCCAATGGCTACACCTTC. As protein: CAVSGQGPNGYTF.

The chain has TRBV27 and TRBJ1-1, with TRBD1 matching over 8 bases. The germline V gene encodes CDR1 MNHEY and CDR2 SMNVEV (reference sequence). The CDR3 is made up of 12 amino acids. The J segment lost 8 bases and the V segment lost 6 bases, leaving 5 bases of the junction unmatched. CDR3 bases: TGTGCCAGCAGCCGAGGGACAGGAGAAGCTTTCTTT. Translation gives CASSRGTGEAFF.

This chain links TRBV27 with TRBJ2-1; tentative D call: TRBD1 (6 bases). Germline V CDR1 and CDR2: MNHEY, SMNVEV (reference sequence). Deletions cut 1 base from V and 5 bases from J, with 9 bases between. This CDR3 has 14 residues. CDR3 sequence reads: CASSLLGANNEQFF. DNA of the CDR3: TGTGCCAGCAGTTTATTGGGGGCCAACAATGAGCAGTTCTTC.

This rearrangement joins TRBV5-1 to TRBJ2-1; 8 bases fit TRBD1. The CDR3 runs 15 residues. Germline V gene sequence: CDR1 SGHRS, CDR2 YFSETQ. J was trimmed by 2 bases and V by 2 bases; bases with no gene match: 3. The chain's CDR3 is CASSFSGGPYNEQFF. The CDR3 DNA is TGCGCCAGCAGCTTTTCAGGGGGCCCCTACAATGAGCAGTTCTTC.

This clone was counted a single time. The chain is built from TRBV28 and TRBJ1-1; D unresolved. Trimming shortened V by 2 bases and J by 1 base, and 14 bases separated the two germline ends. Germline-derived CDR1 and CDR2 are MDHEN and SYDVKM. This CDR3 comprises 16 residues. CDR3 sequence reads: CASSLMDGPTNTEAFF. CDR3 nucleotide sequence: TGTGCCAGCAGTTTAATGGATGGACCGACGAACACTGAAGCTTTCTTT.

This chain connects TRBV7-3 to TRBJ2-2; D call uncertain. From germline, CDR1 is SGHTA and CDR2 FQGTGA. This CDR3 region has 14 residues. Trimming took 4 bases from V and 5 from J, leaving 11 bases between them. Here the CDR3 DNA reads TGTGCCAGCAGCTGGTCTTGGGGAACCGGGGAGCTGTTTTTT. It yields the protein CASSWSWGTGELFF.